This is a list of T cell receptor beta chains from one sample in a study of blood T cell repertoires in COVID-19. TCRdb's copy holds only in-frame clones and misses some; the assay was immunoSEQ multiplex PCR. This table holds about 150,000 clones, about 80% found once. Material: peripheral blood. These receptors were collected from a woman in her fifties or sixties with acute or convalescent COVID-19. CDR3s include the opening cysteine and the closing phenylalanine or tryptophan. The order of the fields is CDR3 protein, CDR3 DNA, J gene, V gene, clone size, D gene. A D gene is named only where the DNA matches it firmly. Part of the rows lack a size; the others show once, few, many or a class for expanded clones.

CASSPGLADPPWDTQYF,TGTGCCAGCAGCCCCGGACTAGCGGACCCCCCCTGGGATACGCAGTATTTT,TRBJ2-3,TRBV7-3,-,TRBD2
CASSRKGQGAGNTIYF,TGTGCCAGCAGCCGAAAGGGACAGGGGGCAGGAAACACCATATATTTT,TRBJ1-3,TRBV3-1/TRBV3-2,-,TRBD1
CASRSPEAGWSGSPLHF,TGTGCCAGCAGATCCCCGGAGGCAGGCTGGAGTGGTTCACCCCTCCACTTT,TRBJ1-6,TRBV28,once,-
CASSMEGRGNTEAFF,TGTGCCAGTAGTATGGAGGGGCGGGGGAACACTGAAGCTTTCTTT,TRBJ1-1,TRBV19,-,-
CASSPGQYLGSGNTIYF,TGTGCCAGCTCACCCGGACAGTACCTAGGATCTGGAAACACCATATATTTT,TRBJ1-3,TRBV18,-,-
CASSYSSVSNQPQHF,TGTGCCAGCAGTTACTCCTCGGTTAGCAATCAGCCCCAGCATTTT,TRBJ1-5,TRBV6-2/TRBV6-3,-,-
CASREGFNSNQPQHF,TGCGCCAGCCGAGAGGGCTTCAATAGCAATCAGCCCCAGCATTTT,TRBJ1-5,TRBV10-2,few,-
CASGLSRGGQLGDTQYF,TGTGCTAGTGGTTTGTCCCGAGGGGGACAGCTCGGGGATACGCAGTATTTT,TRBJ2-3,TRBV12-5,-,TRBD1
CASGQGSVSMAGELFF,TGCGCCAGCGGACAGGGGTCAGTGAGCATGGCCGGGGAGCTGTTTTTT,TRBJ2-2,TRBV5-1,-,TRBD1
CASSFSDQETQYF,TGTGCCAGCAGCTTTTCTGACCAAGAGACCCAGTACTTC,TRBJ2-5,TRBV7-7,-,-
CASSAERAGKDGYTF,TGTGCCAGCAGCGCCGAGAGAGCAGGGAAGGATGGCTACACCTTC,TRBJ1-2,TRBV9,-,-
CASSWGGEAFF,TGTGCCAGTAGTTGGGGAGGGGAAGCTTTCTTT,TRBJ1-1,TRBV27,-,-
CASSFEGASTEAFF,TGCGCCAGCAGCTTCGAGGGCGCGTCCACTGAAGCTTTCTTT,TRBJ1-1,TRBV5-1,few,-
CASSLAGITEAFF,TGCGCCAGCAGCTTGGCCGGGATCACTGAAGCTTTCTTT,TRBJ1-1,TRBV5-1,-,-